What follows are 2 T cell receptor beta chains derived from one specimen sequenced in a study of blood T cells in healthy people across ages. Combining a sample-barcoded 5' primer with a J-beta primer mix, a second PCR ran for about 7 to 11 cycles. Via MiXCR, TCRdb re-called the 5' RACE reads, giving one row per CDR3 protein. The data hold approximately 1.5 million distinct CDR3 sequences, with about 31% observed a single time. The sample was blood. Every receptor here comes from a woman aged 30 to 39 in good health.

At least ten counts were recorded for this clonotype. This chain links TRBV9 with TRBJ2-2; 8 bases line up with TRBD1. There are 17 residues in the CDR3. Germline CDR1 SGDLS, CDR2 YYNGEE. The V and J ends lost 6 bases and 3 bases, in that order; junction bases with no gene match: 13. Written as DNA, the CDR3 is TGTGCCAGCACCCCTCCCCGACAGGGACAGGACACCGGGGAGCTGTTTTTT. Its protein is CASTPPRQGQDTGELFF.

The sample holds many counts of this clonotype. V is TRBV13 and J is TRBJ2-3; the D gene is possibly TRBD1 (6 bases). The ends were cut back, 5 bases at V and 2 bases at J, with 23 bases in the middle. Germline V lookup: CDR1 PRHDT, CDR2 FYEKMQ (reference sequence). This CDR3 contains 18 residues. The CDR3 DNA reads as TGTGCCAGCAGCCTTACTACAGGGTCCGCATATCCCACAGATACGCAGTATTTT. Its translation: CASSLTTGSAYPTDTQYF.